Listed below are T cell receptor beta chains from one sample, sequenced in a study of T cells in localized non-small cell lung cancer. TCRdb's table, derived via immunoSEQ multiplex PCR, lists solely in-frame clones and lacks some. The sample has fewer than 45,000 clones; approximately 83% are singletons. Sequenced material: peripheral blood, taken before any cancer treatment. The receptor set was obtained from a man aged 40-75 years with stage I lung adenocarcinoma. Each CDR3 is given with its conserved first and last residue. Each record gives: V gene, J gene, CDR3 protein.

TRBV15	TRBJ2-1	CATSATGTAHNEQFF
TRBV27	TRBJ2-1	CASSFIRRSSYNEQFF
TRBV28	TRBJ2-3	CASPPVSQDTDTQYF
TRBV4-2	TRBJ1-3	CASSQRLNSGNTIYF
TRBV29-1	TRBJ2-5	CSVELGLETQYF
TRBV21-1	TRBJ2-2	CASSNITGQGRFGTGELFF
TRBV28	TRBJ1-5	CASSSMGGSPQHF
TRBV28	TRBJ2-7	CASTLAGATYEQYF
TRBV4-3	TRBJ2-1	CASSQDWVTKDEQFF
TRBV5-1	TRBJ1-2	CASSLPRQGSNYGYTF
TRBV6-5	TRBJ2-2	CASSYTGTGNTGELFF
TRBV4-3	TRBJ2-3	CASSHITARGTDTQYF
TRBV7-7	TRBJ2-1	CASSLGAGGHNEQFF
TRBV29-1	TRBJ2-7	CSVEKGGAYEQYF
TRBV7-9	TRBJ1-1	CASSSGTENTEAFF
TRBV5-4	TRBJ2-7	CASSLRTGGAYEQYF
TRBV28	TRBJ2-5	CASSFSGTGEETQYF
TRBV9	TRBJ2-5	CASSVSEGDWVKTQYF
TRBV4-1	TRBJ2-5	CASSQAKSRAQETQYF
TRBV19	TRBJ2-1	CASSIGQASGSMNEQFF
TRBV13	TRBJ2-7	CASSLIGVGTPPYEQYF
TRBV7-2	TRBJ1-5	CASSLGQGGQPQHF
TRBV7-2	TRBJ1-2	CASSSRTVDYGYTF
TRBV28	TRBJ1-2	CASTWGENYGYTF
TRBV9	TRBJ1-2	CASSAGWGLGYGYTF
TRBV19	TRBJ1-5	CASSTGTVSQPQHF
TRBV27	TRBJ2-7	CASSPGRSAIYEQYF
TRBV28	TRBJ2-1	CASSSGTRSRTNEQFF
TRBV5-1	TRBJ2-3	CASSLANTGGTDTQYF
TRBV29-1	TRBJ1-5	CSVRSGTNNQPQHF
TRBV29-1	TRBJ2-1	CSVGGLAGGRSYNEQFF
TRBV29-1	TRBJ2-3	CSVDGVLVGSTDTQYF
TRBV18	TRBJ2-7	CASQGDEQYF